This entry concerns a single T cell receptor (beta chain). The antigen is unknown. Unsorted cryopreserved PBMC were sequenced, averaging roughly 100,000 T cells per clinical donor. This entry belongs to a study of T cells in tuberculosis. Germline V gene sequence: CDR1 MNHNS, CDR2 SASEGT. V dropped 1 base and J dropped 9 bases, with 20 bases sitting between them. CDR3 length equals 16 residues. Study conclusions and caveats: A GMM-specific repertoire classifier reached roughly 90% accuracy, AUROC approximately 0.93. Shorter CDR3-alpha in active tuberculosis partly drove smaller distances. GMM-specific TCRs were nearer to active tuberculosis alpha repertoires, suggesting expansion.

The repertoire was sequenced with immunoSEQ multiplex PCR; TCRdb's copy has only in-frame clones and lacks some. The table shows over 40,000 clones, with 95% occurring only once. What was sequenced was PBMCs. The sequence was collected from a donor between 10 and 29 years old with latent tuberculosis or without tuberculosis infection. The rearrangement links TRBV6-1 to TRBJ2-3; D is uncertain. The CDR3 reads CASSEEVRPLGRTQYF. In nucleotides, the CDR3 is TGTGCCAGCAGTGAAGAGGTCAGGCCGCTCGGCCGGACGCAGTATTTT.